This TCR beta chain originates from a study of cytomegalovirus exposure and HLA in healthy donors. PCR primers comprised 60 Vbeta and 13 Jbeta primers. The table came from immunoSEQ multiplex PCR; TCRdb's copy has only in-frame clones and leaves some out. The sample lists about 130,000 clones, 66% occurring once. Study-level points and caveats: Later on, a genetic analysis was performed. It linked a missense variant in DCLRE1C with V- and J-gene trimming of TCR beta. Specificity for CMV antigens was confirmed in vitro for a few of the CMV-associated chains. There were over 150 TCR beta chains listed as cytomegalovirus-associated.

In this sample, this clone turned up a few times. The antigen remains unidentified. CDR3 size: 13 residues. The germline gives CDR1 SGHTA, CDR2 FQGNSA. V was trimmed by 4 bases and J by 6 bases, leaving 9 bases between them. Input material: PBMCs. The chain couples TRBV7-2 to TRBJ2-2; possible D gene TRBD2, 6 bases. This TCR was recovered from a human donor in good health. The CDR3 here is CASSYGGAGELFF. DNA for the CDR3: TGTGCCAGCAGCTACGGGGGAGCCGGGGAGCTGTTTTTT.